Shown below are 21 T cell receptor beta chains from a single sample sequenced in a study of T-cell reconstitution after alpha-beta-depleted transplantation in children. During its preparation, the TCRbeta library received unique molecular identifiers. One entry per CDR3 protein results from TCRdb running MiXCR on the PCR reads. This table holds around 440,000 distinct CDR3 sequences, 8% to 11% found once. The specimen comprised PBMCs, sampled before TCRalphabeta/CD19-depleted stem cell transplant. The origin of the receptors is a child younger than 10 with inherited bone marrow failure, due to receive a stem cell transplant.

CDR3 nucleotides: TGTGCCAGTAGTATAGTTTGGGAGTTGGATGAGCAGTTCTTC. Protein sequence: CASSIVWELDEQFF. The chain uses TRBV19 and TRBJ2-1; TRBD2 might be the D (5 bases). CDR3 length: 14 amino acids. Deletions cut 1 base from V and 8 bases from J, with 12 bases between. Germline V CDR1 and CDR2: LNHDA, SQIVND (reference sequence).

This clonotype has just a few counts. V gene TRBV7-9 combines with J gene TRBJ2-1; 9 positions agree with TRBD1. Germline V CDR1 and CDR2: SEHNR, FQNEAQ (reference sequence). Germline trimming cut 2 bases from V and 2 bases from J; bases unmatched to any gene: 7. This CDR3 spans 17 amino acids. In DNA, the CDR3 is TGTGCCAGCAGCTTACCCTTTACAGGGGGCCCCTACAATGAGCAGTTCTTC. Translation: CASSLPFTGGPYNEQFF.

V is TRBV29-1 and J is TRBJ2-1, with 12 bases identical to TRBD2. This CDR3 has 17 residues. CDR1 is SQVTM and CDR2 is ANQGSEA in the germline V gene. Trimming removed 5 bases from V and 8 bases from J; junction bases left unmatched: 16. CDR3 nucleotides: TGCAGCGTTTCTGGAGGAAAACTAGCGGGAGGATCGGATGAGCAGTTCTTC. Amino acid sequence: CSVSGGKLAGGSDEQFF.

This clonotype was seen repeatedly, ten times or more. The CDR3 bases are TGTGCCACCAACCTGGGACACTCCTACGAGCAGTACTTC. Its protein product is CATNLGHSYEQYF. This chain joins TRBV6-2 or TRBV6-3 and TRBJ2-7; weak D call: TRBD1 (6 bases). Trimming shortened V by 10 bases and J by 0 bases, and 13 bases separated the two germline ends. Germline CDR1 reads MNHEY; CDR2 reads SVGEGT. There are 13 residues in the CDR3.

The CDR3, as DNA: TGCAGTGCTAGATTCCCTAGCGGGAGTGGAGATACGCAGTATTTT. It is translated as CSARFPSGSGDTQYF. The chain joins TRBV20-1 to TRBJ2-3; 10 nucleotides match TRBD2. The length of the CDR3 is 15 residues. Trimming took 2 bases from V and 5 from J; bases not matched to a gene: 7. Germline lookup yields CDR1 DFQATT and CDR2 SNEGSKA (reference sequence).

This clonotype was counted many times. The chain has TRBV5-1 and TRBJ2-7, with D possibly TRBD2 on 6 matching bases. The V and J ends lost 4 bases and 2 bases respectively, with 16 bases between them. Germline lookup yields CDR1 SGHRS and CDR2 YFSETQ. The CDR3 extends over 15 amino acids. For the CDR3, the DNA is TGCGCCAGCAGCCTAGGGACTCCTGATACCTACGAGCAGTACTTC. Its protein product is CASSLGTPDTYEQYF.

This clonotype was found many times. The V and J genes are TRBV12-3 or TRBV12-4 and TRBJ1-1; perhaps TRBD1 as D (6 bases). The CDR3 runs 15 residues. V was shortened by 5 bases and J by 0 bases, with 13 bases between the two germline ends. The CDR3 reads CASSIRGHLNTEAFF. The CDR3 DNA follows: TGTGCCAGCAGTATCCGGGGACACTTGAACACTGAAGCTTTCTTT.

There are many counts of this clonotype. The CDR3, as DNA: TGTGCCAGCAGCCTCGACGTGGCCGACACAGATACGCAGTATTTT. It is translated as CASSLDVADTDTQYF. The chain carries TRBV7-9 and TRBJ2-3; D is undetermined. The V end was cut by 5 bases, the J end by 2 bases, with 14 bases between. The germline gives CDR1 SEHNR, CDR2 FQNEAQ (reference sequence). The CDR3 runs to 15 residues.

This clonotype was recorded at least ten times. The CDR3 nucleotides are TGTGCCAGCAGCACCGACCCTGAGCTCAAAAACATTCAGTACTTC. Protein product: CASSTDPELKNIQYF. J is TRBJ2-4 and V is TRBV11-2; D is ambiguous. V dropped 5 bases and J dropped 3 bases, with 14 bases sitting between them. The CDR3 covers 15 residues. The germline gives CDR1 SGHAT, CDR2 FQNNGV.

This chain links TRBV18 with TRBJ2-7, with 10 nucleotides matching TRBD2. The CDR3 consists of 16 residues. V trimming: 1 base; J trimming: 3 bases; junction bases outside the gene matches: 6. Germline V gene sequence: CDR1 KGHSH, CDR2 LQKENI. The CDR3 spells CASSPRSGTSDYEQYF. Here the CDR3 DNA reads TGTGCCAGCTCACCACGTTCCGGGACTAGCGACTACGAGCAGTACTTC. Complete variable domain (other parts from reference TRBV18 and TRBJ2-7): NAGVMQNPRHLVRRRGQEARLRCSPMKGHSHVYWYRQLPEEGLKFMVYLQKENIIDESGMPKERFSAEFPKEGPSILRIQQVVRGDSAAYFCASSPRSGTSDYEQYFGPGTRLTVT.

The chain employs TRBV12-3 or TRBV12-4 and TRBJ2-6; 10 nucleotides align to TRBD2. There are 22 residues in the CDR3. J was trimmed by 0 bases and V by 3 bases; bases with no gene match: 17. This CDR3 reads CASSLGLASGRSWTSGANVLTF. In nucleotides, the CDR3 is TGTGCCAGCAGTTTGGGGTTGGCTAGCGGGAGATCATGGACCTCTGGGGCCAACGTCCTGACTTTC.

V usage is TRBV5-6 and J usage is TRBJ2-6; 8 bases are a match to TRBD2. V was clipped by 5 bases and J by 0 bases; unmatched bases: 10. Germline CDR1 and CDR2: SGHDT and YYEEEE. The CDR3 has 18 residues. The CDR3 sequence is CASSYPGLESSGANVLTF. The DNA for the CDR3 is TGTGCCAGCAGTTATCCGGGACTAGAGAGCTCTGGGGCCAACGTCCTGACTTTC.

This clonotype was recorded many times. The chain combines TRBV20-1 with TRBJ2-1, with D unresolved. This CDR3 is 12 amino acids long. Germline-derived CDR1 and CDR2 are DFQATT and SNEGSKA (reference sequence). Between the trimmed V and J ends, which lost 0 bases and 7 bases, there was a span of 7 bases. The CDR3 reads CSARDLGNEQFF. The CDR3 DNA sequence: TGCAGTGCTAGAGATTTAGGAAATGAGCAGTTCTTC.

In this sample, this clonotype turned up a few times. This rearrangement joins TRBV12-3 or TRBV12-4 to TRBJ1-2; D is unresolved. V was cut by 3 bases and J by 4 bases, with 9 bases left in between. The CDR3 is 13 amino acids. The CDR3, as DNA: TGTGCCAGCAGTTTTGGAAGAATCTATGGCTACACCTTC. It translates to CASSFGRIYGYTF.

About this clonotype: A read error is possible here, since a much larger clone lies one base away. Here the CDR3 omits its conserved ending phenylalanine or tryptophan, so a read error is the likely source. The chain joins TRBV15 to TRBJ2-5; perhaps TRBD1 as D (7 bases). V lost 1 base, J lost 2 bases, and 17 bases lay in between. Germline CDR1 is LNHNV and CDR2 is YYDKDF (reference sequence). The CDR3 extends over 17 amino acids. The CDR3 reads CATSRVGGQPSQETQYL. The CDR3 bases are TGTGCCACCAGCAGAGTCGGGGGACAGCCATCACAAGAGACCCAGTACCTC.

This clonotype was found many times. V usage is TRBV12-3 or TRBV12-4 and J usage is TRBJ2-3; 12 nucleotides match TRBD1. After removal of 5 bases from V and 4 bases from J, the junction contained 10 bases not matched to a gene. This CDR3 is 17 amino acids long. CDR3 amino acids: CASSPRDRGPSADTQYF. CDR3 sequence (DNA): TGTGCCAGCAGTCCTCGGGACAGGGGGCCTTCGGCAGATACGCAGTATTTT.

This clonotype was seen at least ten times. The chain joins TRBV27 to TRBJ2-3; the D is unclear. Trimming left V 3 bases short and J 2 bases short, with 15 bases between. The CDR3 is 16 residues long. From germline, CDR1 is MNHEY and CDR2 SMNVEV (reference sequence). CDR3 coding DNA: TGTGCCAGCAGTTTTTTATCCGAAAACCCCACAGATACGCAGTATTTT. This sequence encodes CASSFLSENPTDTQYF.

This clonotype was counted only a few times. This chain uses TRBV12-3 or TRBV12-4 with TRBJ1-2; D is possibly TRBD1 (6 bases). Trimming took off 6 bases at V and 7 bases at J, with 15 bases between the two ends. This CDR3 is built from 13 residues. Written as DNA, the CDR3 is TGTGCCAGCAGCCGAGAGGGGGTTAGTGGCTACACCTTC. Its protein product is CASSREGVSGYTF.

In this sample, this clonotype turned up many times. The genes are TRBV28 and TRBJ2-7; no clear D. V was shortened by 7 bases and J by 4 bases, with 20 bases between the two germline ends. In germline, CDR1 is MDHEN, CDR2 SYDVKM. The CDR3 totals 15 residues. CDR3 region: CASKTRSPREYEQYF. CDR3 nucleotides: TGTGCCAGCAAAACTCGTTCTCCAAGAGAGTACGAGCAGTACTTC.

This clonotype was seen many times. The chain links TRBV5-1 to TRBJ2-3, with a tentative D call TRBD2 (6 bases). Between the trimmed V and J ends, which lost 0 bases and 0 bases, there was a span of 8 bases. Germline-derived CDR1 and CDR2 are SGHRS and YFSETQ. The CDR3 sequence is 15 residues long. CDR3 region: CASSLGSGSTDTQYF. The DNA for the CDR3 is TGCGCCAGCAGCTTGGGGAGCGGGAGCACAGATACGCAGTATTTT.

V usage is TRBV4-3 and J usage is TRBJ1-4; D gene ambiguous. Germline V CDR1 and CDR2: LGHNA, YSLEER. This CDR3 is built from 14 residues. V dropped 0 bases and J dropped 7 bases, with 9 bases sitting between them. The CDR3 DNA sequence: TGCGCCAGCAGCCAAGATAGTTCCGGTGAAAAACTGTTTTTT. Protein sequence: CASSQDSSGEKLFF.